This record covers a single T cell receptor (beta chain). The antigen remains undetermined. CDR1 and CDR2 from the germline V gene are MNHNS and SASEGT. The CDR3 totals 11 residues. Reprocessing the 5' RACE reads, TCRdb reports a single entry for every CDR3 protein and omits DNA. This repertoire includes around 210,000 distinct CDR3 sequences. This sample was included in a study of monozygotic twins with inflammatory bowel disease. General study findings and limits: A single strong IBD-associated signal or clonotype was not supported by the findings.

Skipping T cell sorting, the study isolated total RNA directly from whole blood. The source is a human donor with ulcerative colitis or Crohn's disease, or a healthy co-twin of an affected twin (not recorded which). Sample: blood. This rearrangement joins TRBV6-1 to TRBJ1-1. The chain's CDR3 is CASSAYTEAFF.